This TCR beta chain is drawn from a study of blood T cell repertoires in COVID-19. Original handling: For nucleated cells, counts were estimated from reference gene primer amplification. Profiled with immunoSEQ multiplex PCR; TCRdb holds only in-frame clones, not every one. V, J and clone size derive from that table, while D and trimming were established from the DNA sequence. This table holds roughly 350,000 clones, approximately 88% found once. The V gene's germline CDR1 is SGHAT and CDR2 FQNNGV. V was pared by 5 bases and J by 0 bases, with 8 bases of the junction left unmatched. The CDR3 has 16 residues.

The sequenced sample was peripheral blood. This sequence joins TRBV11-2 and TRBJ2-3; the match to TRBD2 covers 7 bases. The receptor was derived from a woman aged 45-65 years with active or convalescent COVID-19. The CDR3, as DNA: TGTGCCAGCAGCCCCGGGACTATTCCAAGCACAGATACGCAGTATTTT. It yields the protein CASSPGTIPSTDTQYF. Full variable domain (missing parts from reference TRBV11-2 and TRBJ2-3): EAGVAQSPRYKIIEKRQSVAFWCNPISGHATLYWYQQILGQGPKLLIQFQNNGVVDDSQLPKDRFSAERLKGVDSTLKIQPAKLEDSAVYLCASSPGTIPSTDTQYFGPGTRLTVL.